Sequencing of this TCR beta chain was carried out in a study of graft-versus-host responses after intestinal transplantation (dated by TCRdb to about 2021). About the study as a whole: Multivisceral, liver-intestinal, or isolated intestinal transplants were received by the recipients. Every recipient was given anti-thymocyte globulin induction, followed by roughly 3 years of maintenance tacrolimus and steroids. After intestinal transplantation, graft-versus-host and host-versus-graft alloreactive T cell clones in the graft, circulation and bone marrow were tracked using bulk TCR-beta CDR3 sequencing. Alloreactive clones were identified by sequencing pre-transplant mixed lymphocyte reaction products and comparing them with unstimulated pre-transplant donor and recipient T cells. Of the roughly 24 intestinal transplant recipients enrolled in the cohort, one of whom was a retransplant, 3 patients without pretransplant specimens were excluded. Donor T cell macrochimerism was defined as a peak of at least 4% donor T cells among recipient peripheral blood mononuclear cells. Instead of going to the commercial service, samples from three later patients were sequenced in-house on an Illumina MiSeq and processed with MiXCR.

Libraries were prepared through the immunoSEQ multiplex PCR assay. High-throughput TCR-beta CDR3 sequencing of genomic DNA from most patients was performed by Adaptive Biotechnologies. On the authors' methods: Adaptive's ImmunoSEQ software was the source of the TCR sequencing data for 18 patients, while three other patients were processed with MiXCR and VDJtools. CDR3 nucleotide sequences shared by donor and recipient were removed because the origin of these sequences could not be assigned. Alloreactive clones required at least 2-fold expansion over unstimulated cells and minimum CFSE-low frequency of 0.002% (template counts) or 0.001% (read counts). Mappable clones were those detected in sequenced pre-transplant spleen, lymph node, or MLR CFSE-low populations of the donor or recipient. The cumulative frequency of alloreactive clones was calculated as a percentage of all sequences, weighted by copy number. Here the immuneACCESS table is served through TCRdb, limited to in-frame sequences with V and J called. Missing clones are a known gap in these copies; in checked studies unresolved V genes cover under half, and the rest lacks a known reason. The V and J calls and the clone size are those of that table, but D and trimming were determined from the DNA. The table for this sample lists about 15,000 clones; around 74% of them were counted only once. The ten largest clones add up to approximately 3.4% of the sample.

Overall study results and their limits: GvH clones were found in recipient bone marrow, and some of the GvH clones appeared earlier in ileal mucosa or blood, which is consistent with an intestinal mucosal origin. Early after transplant, declines in HvG clones were associated with peak levels of circulating GvH clones. The conclusions were limited by the relatively low number and heterogeneity of the intestinal transplant patients. In the allografts of patients with donor T cell macrochimerism, GvH to HvG T cell clonal ratios were high.

To isolate intraepithelial and lamina propria lymphocytes from graft specimens, dithiothreitol, EDTA incubations and collagenase D digestion were used. Bulk TCR-beta sequencing was performed on serial intestinal graft biopsy specimens collected as late as 600 days after transplant. For this clone: This receptor's antigen is unknown. Base quality data are lacking; no much larger clone is found one base away.

The sequence was collected from a human patient who received an intestinal transplant, so some T cells may come from the graft donor. Sequencing was performed on ileum tissue, taken 14 days after transplant.

The bases read TGTGCCAGCAGCGTAGGAACGGGCTCTGGAAACACCATATATTTT. Its translation is CASSVGTGSGNTIYF. Here the chain combines TRBV9 and TRBJ1-3; a confident D gene designation cannot be given. Counted from cysteine to phenylalanine, this CDR3 has 15 amino acids. The read is trimmed to its CDR3 DNA, 45 bases read in frame from base 1. V is clipped by 0 bases and J by 0 bases, and the sequence between their germline boundaries is 7 bases long. CDR1 SGDLS and CDR2 YYNGEE are derived from the germline V gene.